The 16 T cell receptor beta chains below come from one sample, sequenced in a study of blood T cells in healthy people across ages. Combining a sample-barcoded 5' primer with a J-beta primer mix, a second PCR ran for roughly 7 to 12 cycles. TCRdb redid the calling of the 5' RACE reads with MiXCR, one entry per CDR3 protein. Here the sample spans some 710,000 distinct CDR3 sequences, 22% being singletons. The sequenced sample was blood. Source of these receptors: a man aged 70-80 years in good health.

This rearrangement joins TRBV28 to TRBJ2-6; 12 nucleotides line up with TRBD1. J was trimmed by 1 base and V by 5 bases; bases with no gene match: 12. The CDR3 covers 20 residues. CDR1 is MDHEN, CDR2 SYDVKM, per germline. The CDR3, as DNA: TGTGCCAGCAGTGAAGGGACAGGGGGCCCCATATTATCTGGGGCCAACGTCCTGACTTTC. Its protein is CASSEGTGGPILSGANVLTF.

This clonotype appeared a single time. The junction differs from germline at one of its ends, possibly a read error. This sequence joins TRBV12-3 or TRBV12-4 and TRBJ2-7; D is undetermined. CDR3 length: 11 residues. Written as DNA, the CDR3 is TGTGCCAGCACCCGACTCTCCTCTTGGTTCTTC. Translation: CASTRLSSWFF.

This clonotype was observed a few times. This chain links TRBV20-1 with TRBJ2-1; 9 bases fit TRBD2. The CDR3 is 16 residues long. The junction had 10 bases not matched to a gene; V was cut back by 3 bases and J by 4 bases. Germline V gene data show CDR1 as DFQATT and CDR2 as SNEGSKA (reference sequence). The CDR3 DNA follows: TGCAGTGCTAGGAGTTTGACTAGCGGACAATACAATGAGCAGTTCTTC. Translating it yields CSARSLTSGQYNEQFF.

The chain is built from TRBV19 and TRBJ1-5; 9 nucleotides line up with TRBD1. The CDR3 length is 16 residues. The germline V gene encodes CDR1 LNHDA and CDR2 SQIVND (reference sequence). The V segment lost 0 bases and the J segment 7 bases; nucleotides outside the gene matches: 7. CDR3 in amino acids: CASSIDLTGGTQPQHF. In DNA form, the CDR3 reads TGTGCCAGTAGTATAGACCTTACAGGGGGCACGCAGCCCCAGCATTTT.

There are a few counts of this clonotype. The chain employs TRBV6-5 and TRBJ2-5; D perhaps matches TRBD1 (5 bases). Looked up from germline, CDR1 is MNHEY and CDR2 is SVGAGI. This CDR3 region has 13 residues. Trimming left V 6 bases short and J 5 bases short, with 13 bases between. CDR3: CASRTAYLETQYF. The CDR3, as DNA: TGTGCCAGCAGGACAGCCTACCTGGAGACCCAGTACTTC.

The chain is built from TRBV2 and TRBJ1-1; 9 bases are a match to TRBD1. The CDR3 spans 14 residues. J gave up 5 bases and V 9 bases, and 10 bases lay outside the gene matches. CDR1 SNHLY and CDR2 FYNNEI come from the germline V gene. In nucleotides, the CDR3 is TGTGCCAGAAGCGGGGACAGGGTCTTAACTGAAGCTTTCTTT. Its translation is CARSGDRVLTEAFF.

This clonotype was seen only a few times. DNA of the CDR3: TGTGCCAGCAGTCCGGGGACTAGCGGGAGTGAGGCCGGGGAGCTGTTTTTT. Translation: CASSPGTSGSEAGELFF. The chain uses TRBV12-3 or TRBV12-4 and TRBJ2-2, with 14 bases lining up with TRBD2. The CDR3 extends over 17 amino acids. After removal of 5 bases from V and 6 bases from J, the junction contained 8 bases not matched to a gene.

The chain carries TRBV30 and TRBJ2-1; no clear D. Germline CDR1 GTSNPN, CDR2 SVGIG (reference sequence). Deletions cut 4 bases from V and 4 bases from J, with 17 bases between. This CDR3 spans 15 amino acids. CDR3 in amino acids: CAWTGSRVLYNEQFF. In nucleotides, the CDR3 is TGTGCCTGGACGGGTTCTCGCGTACTATACAATGAGCAGTTCTTC.

This clonotype has a handful of counts. The V gene is TRBV12-3 or TRBV12-4, the J gene TRBJ1-5; 7 bases line up with TRBD1. CDR3 length: 15 residues. V shed 4 bases and J 6 bases; nucleotides not matched to a gene: 9. The CDR3 loop reads CASSSRGYAGQPQHF. CDR3 nucleotides: TGTGCCAGCAGTTCCAGGGGGTACGCGGGTCAGCCCCAGCATTTT.

CDR3 nucleotide sequence: TGTGCCATCAGTGAGTCCAGGACAGGGACTTACGAGCAGTACTTC. It translates to CAISESRTGTYEQYF. The V gene is TRBV10-3, the J gene TRBJ2-5, with 8 bases fitting TRBD1. The end of the DNA is better explained by TRBJ2-7, so the J call may be wrong. CDR3 length equals 15 residues. In germline, CDR1 is ENHRY, CDR2 SYGVKD.

This clonotype was seen repeatedly, ten times or more. The gene calls are TRBV12-3 or TRBV12-4 and TRBJ2-5; 7 bases agree with TRBD2. After removal of 5 bases from V and 5 bases from J, the junction contained 2 bases not matched to a gene. The CDR3 runs 12 residues. The CDR3: CASSRTRETQYF. The CDR3 nucleotides are TGTGCCAGCAGTAGGACTAGGGAGACCCAGTACTTC.

This clonotype has just a few counts. The chain uses TRBV20-1 and TRBJ1-5; 10 nucleotides align to TRBD1. V gave up 6 bases and J gave up 2 bases; unmatched junction bases: 10. The CDR3 extends over 16 amino acids. CDR1 and CDR2 from the germline V gene are DFQATT and SNEGSKA (reference sequence). The CDR3 sequence: CSAIARDRGGNQPQHF. CDR3 DNA: TGCAGTGCCATAGCGAGGGACAGGGGAGGCAATCAGCCCCAGCATTTT.

The V call is TRBV20-1, the J call TRBJ2-1; D possibly corresponds to TRBD2 (5 bases). Gene TRBJ2-5 matches the end of the DNA better, so the J call may be wrong. The CDR3 spans 11 residues. The germline V gene has CDR1 DFQATT and CDR2 SNEGSKA (reference sequence). CDR3 nucleotide sequence: TGCAGTGCTAGCGGGGTGGAGACCCAGTACTTC. Translated, it gives CSASGVETQYF.

This rearrangement joins TRBV7-8 to TRBJ2-5; TRBD1 matches at 9 bases. TRBJ2-7 explains the end of the DNA better; the J call may be wrong. This CDR3 region has 14 residues. Per germline, CDR1 SGHVS and CDR2 FQNEAQ. The CDR3 DNA is TGTGCCAGCAGCTTAAGGACAGGGGTCTACGAGCAGTACTTC. Its translation: CASSLRTGVYEQYF.

This clonotype was detected many times. The gene calls are TRBV18 and TRBJ2-1; D gene unclear. This CDR3 contains 11 residues. CDR1 is KGHSH, CDR2 LQKENI, per germline. V was cut by 2 bases and J by 8 bases, with 4 bases left in between. CDR3 protein: CASSPVDEQFF. The CDR3 coding sequence is TGTGCCAGCTCACCAGTCGATGAGCAGTTCTTC.

The chain is built from TRBV29-1 and TRBJ2-7, with D tentatively TRBD1 (5 bases). V lost 5 bases to trimming and J lost 0 bases, with 8 bases between them. Germline assignment: CDR1 SQVTM and CDR2 ANQGSEA. The CDR3 runs 12 residues. The CDR3 sequence: CSVLQASYEQYF. The CDR3 DNA reads as TGCAGCGTTTTACAGGCCTCCTACGAGCAGTACTTC.